Presented here are 5 T cell receptor beta chains from one specimen sequenced in a study of blood T cells in healthy people across ages. Then a second PCR, running about 6 to 12 cycles, was carried out with a sample-barcoded 5' primer and a J-beta primer mix. TCRdb independently ran MiXCR on the 5' RACE reads; one entry per CDR3 protein. The top ten hold approximately 15% of the sample, which has about 700,000 distinct CDR3 sequences, less than 40% seen once. The specimen was blood. These receptors were collected from a woman older than 75 in good health.

Ten or more counts support this clonotype. The rearrangement links TRBV7-2 to TRBJ1-5; D uncertain. Germline loops: CDR1 SGHTA, CDR2 FQGNSA. CDR3 length equals 16 residues. V lost 6 bases, J lost 3 bases, and 18 bases lay in between. As DNA, the CDR3 is TGTGCCAGCAGGCCCGATGGAGGGAGGGCCAATCAGCCCCAGCATTTT. Translating gives CASRPDGGRANQPQHF.

This clonotype was detected ten times or more. V gene TRBV28 combines with J gene TRBJ2-7; D not certain. In germline, CDR1 is MDHEN, CDR2 SYDVKM. CDR3 length equals 12 residues. V was pared by 6 bases and J by 6 bases, with 12 bases between. This CDR3 reads CASSPSASEQYF. The DNA of the CDR3 is TGTGCCAGCAGCCCCTCGGCATCCGAGCAGTACTTC.

Notes on this clonotype: A much larger clonotype is one base distant, so this may be a read error. V and J are TRBV20-1 and TRBJ1-2, with a weak D call TRBD1 (6 bases). CDR3 length equals 12 residues. CDR1 is DFQATT and CDR2 is SNEGSKA in the germline V gene (reference sequence). CDR3 bases: TGCAGTGCTAGGAAAGGGGGAGATGGCGACACCTTC. Protein: CSARKGGDGDTF.

Notes on this clonotype: A much larger clone differs by one base, so this may be a read error. The chain links TRBV19 to TRBJ2-5; D perhaps matches TRBD2 (6 bases). This CDR3 contains 13 residues. The V gene's germline CDR1 is LNHDA and CDR2 SQIVND (reference sequence). Trimming pared 3 bases from V and 11 bases from J, leaving 16 bases between. The CDR3 nucleotides are TGTGCCAGTAGTATCACCCTCGGGGGTGAGCAGTACTTC. Its translation: CASSITLGGEQYF.

The V call is TRBV30, the J call TRBJ2-3, with 10 bases matching TRBD2. V was clipped by 1 base and J by 2 bases; unmatched bases: 3. The CDR3 spans 15 residues. CDR1 is GTSNPN and CDR2 is SVGIG in the germline V gene (reference sequence). Here the CDR3 reads CAWSERGGVTDTQYF. CDR3 coding DNA: TGTGCCTGGAGTGAGCGGGGGGGCGTCACAGATACGCAGTATTTT.